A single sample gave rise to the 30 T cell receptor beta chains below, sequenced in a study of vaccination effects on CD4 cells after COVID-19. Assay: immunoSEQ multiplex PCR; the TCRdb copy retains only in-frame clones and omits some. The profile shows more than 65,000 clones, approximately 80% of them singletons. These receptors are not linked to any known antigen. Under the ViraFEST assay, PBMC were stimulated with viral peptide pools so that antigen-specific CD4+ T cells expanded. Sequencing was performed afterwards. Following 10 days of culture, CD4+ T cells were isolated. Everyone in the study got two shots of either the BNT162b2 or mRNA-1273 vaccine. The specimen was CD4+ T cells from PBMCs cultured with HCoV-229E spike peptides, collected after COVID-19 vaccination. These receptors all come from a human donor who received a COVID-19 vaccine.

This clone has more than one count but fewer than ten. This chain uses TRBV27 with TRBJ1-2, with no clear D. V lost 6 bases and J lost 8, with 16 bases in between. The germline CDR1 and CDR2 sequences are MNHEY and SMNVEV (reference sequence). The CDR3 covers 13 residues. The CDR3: CASRKPGVWGYTF. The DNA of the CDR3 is TGTGCCAGCAGAAAGCCGGGTGTTTGGGGCTACACCTTC.

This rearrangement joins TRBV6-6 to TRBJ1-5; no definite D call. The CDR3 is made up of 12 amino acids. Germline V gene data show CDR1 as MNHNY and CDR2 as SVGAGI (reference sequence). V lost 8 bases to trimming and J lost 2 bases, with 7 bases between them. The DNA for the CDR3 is TGTGCCAGCGGGAGTGGCAATCAGCCCCAGCATTTT. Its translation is CASGSGNQPQHF.

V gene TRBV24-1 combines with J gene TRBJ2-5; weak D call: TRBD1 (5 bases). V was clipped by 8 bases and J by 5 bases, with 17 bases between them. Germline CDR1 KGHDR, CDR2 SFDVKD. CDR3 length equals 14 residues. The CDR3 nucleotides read TGTGCCACCAAAGGTGCAGGGCATGGCGAGACCCAGTACTTC. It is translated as CATKGAGHGETQYF.

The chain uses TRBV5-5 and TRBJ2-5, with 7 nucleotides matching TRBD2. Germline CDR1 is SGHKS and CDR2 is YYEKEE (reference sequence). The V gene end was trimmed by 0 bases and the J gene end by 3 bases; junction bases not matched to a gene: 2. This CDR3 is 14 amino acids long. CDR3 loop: CASSLAAGEETQYF. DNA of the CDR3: TGTGCCAGCAGCTTGGCCGCGGGGGAAGAGACCCAGTACTTC.

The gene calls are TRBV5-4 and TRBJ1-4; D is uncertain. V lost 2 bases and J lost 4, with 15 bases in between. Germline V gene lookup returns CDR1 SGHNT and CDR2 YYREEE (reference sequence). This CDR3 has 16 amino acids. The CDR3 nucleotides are TGTGCCAGCAGCTTCCCAGATGGCGGGGATAATGAAAAACTGTTTTTT. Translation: CASSFPDGGDNEKLFF.

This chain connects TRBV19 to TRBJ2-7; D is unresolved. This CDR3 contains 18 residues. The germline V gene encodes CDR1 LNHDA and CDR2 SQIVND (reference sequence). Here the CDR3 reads CPRPGHRPLIPESYEQYV. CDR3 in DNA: TGTCCCCGACCGGGTCACCGACCACTTATACCGGAGAGCTACGAGCAGTACGTC.

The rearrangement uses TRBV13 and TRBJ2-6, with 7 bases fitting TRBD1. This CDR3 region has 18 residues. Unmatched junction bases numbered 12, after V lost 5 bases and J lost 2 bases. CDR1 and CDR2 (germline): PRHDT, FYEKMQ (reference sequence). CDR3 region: CASSAPTGRFTGANVLTF. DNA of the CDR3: TGTGCCAGCAGCGCTCCGACAGGGAGATTTACTGGGGCCAACGTCCTGACTTTC.

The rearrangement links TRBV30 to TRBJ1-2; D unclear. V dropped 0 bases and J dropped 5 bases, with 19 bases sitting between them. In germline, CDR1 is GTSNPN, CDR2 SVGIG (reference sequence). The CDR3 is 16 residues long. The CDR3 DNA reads TGTGCCTGGAGTGTATTTGGGAAAAAGAGCGATTATGGCTACACCTTC. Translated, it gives CAWSVFGKKSDYGYTF.

For the CDR3, the DNA is TGCGCCAGCACCGGGCTAGCGGCCACAGATACGCAGTATTTT. It encodes CASTGLAATDTQYF. The chain uses TRBV10-2 and TRBJ2-3; 7 bases align to TRBD2. Looked up from germline, CDR1 is WSHSY and CDR2 is SAAADI. This CDR3 region has 14 residues. V gave up 7 bases and J gave up 2 bases; unmatched junction bases: 6.

CDR3 amino acids: CASNLLGASSGNTIYF. The CDR3 DNA is TGTGCCAGCAATCTTCTAGGGGCGAGCTCTGGAAACACCATATATTTT. The chain carries TRBV5-8 and TRBJ1-3, with D tentatively TRBD1 (5 bases). The germline V and J ends were trimmed by 6 bases and 0 bases, with 16 bases remaining between them. Germline V gene data show CDR1 as SGHTS and CDR2 as YDEGEE. The CDR3 runs to 16 residues.

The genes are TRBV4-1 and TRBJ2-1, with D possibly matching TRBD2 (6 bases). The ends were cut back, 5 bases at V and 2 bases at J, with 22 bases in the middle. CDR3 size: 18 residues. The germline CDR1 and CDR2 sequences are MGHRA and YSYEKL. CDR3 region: CASSKGPLTGETYNEQFF. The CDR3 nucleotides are TGCGCCAGCAGCAAGGGACCCTTAACGGGGGAGACCTACAATGAGCAGTTCTTC.

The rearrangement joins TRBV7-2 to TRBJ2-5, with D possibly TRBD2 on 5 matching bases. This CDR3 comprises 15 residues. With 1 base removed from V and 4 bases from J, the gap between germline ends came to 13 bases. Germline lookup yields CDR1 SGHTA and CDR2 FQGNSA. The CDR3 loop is CASSLELVNSETQYF. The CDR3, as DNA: TGTGCCAGCAGCTTAGAACTAGTCAATTCAGAGACCCAGTACTTC.

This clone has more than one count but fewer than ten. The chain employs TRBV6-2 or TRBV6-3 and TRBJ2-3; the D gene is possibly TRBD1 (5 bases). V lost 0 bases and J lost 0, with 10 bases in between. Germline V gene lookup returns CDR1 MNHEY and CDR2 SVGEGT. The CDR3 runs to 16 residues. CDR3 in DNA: TGTGCCAGCAGTTACTCGACAGTTTTTAGCACAGATACGCAGTATTTT. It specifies CASSYSTVFSTDTQYF.

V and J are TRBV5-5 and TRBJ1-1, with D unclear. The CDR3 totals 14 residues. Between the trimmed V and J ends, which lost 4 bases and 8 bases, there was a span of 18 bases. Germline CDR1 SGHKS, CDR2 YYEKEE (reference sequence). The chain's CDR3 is CASSRIPGPGEAFF. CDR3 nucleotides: TGTGCCAGCAGCCGAATCCCCGGACCGGGCGAAGCTTTCTTT.

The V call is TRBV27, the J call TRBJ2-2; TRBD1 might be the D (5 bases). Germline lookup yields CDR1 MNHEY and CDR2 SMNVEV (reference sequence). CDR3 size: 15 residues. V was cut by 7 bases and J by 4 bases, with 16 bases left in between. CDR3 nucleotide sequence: TGTGCCAGCACCCCGAGGCCACAGGCCACCGGGGAGCTGTTTTTT. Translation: CASTPRPQATGELFF.

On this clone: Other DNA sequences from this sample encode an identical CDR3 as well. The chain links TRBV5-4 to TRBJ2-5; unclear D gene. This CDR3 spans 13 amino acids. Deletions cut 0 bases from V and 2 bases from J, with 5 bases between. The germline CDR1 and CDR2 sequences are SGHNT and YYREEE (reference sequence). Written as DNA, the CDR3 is TGTGCCAGCAGCTTGGGCCGGCAAGAGACCCAGTACTTC. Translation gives CASSLGRQETQYF. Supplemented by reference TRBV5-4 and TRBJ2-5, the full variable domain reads ETGVTQSPTHLIKTRGQQVTLRCSSQSGHNTVSWYQQALGQGPQFIFQYYREEENGRGNFPPRFSGLQFPNYSSELNVNALELDDSALYLCASSLGRQETQYFGPGTRLLVL.

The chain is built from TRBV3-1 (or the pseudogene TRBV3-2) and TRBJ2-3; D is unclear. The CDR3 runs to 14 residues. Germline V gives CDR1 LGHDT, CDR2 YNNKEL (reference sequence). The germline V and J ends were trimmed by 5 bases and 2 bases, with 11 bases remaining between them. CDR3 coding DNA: TGTGCCAGCAGCTACCCACCGTACACAGATACGCAGTATTTT. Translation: CASSYPPYTDTQYF.

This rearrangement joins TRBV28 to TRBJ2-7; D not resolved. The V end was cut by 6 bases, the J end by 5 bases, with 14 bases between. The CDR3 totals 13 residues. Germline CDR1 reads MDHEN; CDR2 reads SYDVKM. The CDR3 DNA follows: TGTGCCAGCAGCAGCCCCCATGGCGACGAGCAGTACGTC. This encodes CASSSPHGDEQYV.

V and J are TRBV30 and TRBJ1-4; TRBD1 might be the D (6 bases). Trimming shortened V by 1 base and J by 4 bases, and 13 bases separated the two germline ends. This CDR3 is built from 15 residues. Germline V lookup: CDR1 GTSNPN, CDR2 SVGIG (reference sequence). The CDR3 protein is CAWSGDNGRNEKLFF. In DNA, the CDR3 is TGTGCCTGGAGTGGGGACAACGGTCGTAATGAAAAACTGTTTTTT.

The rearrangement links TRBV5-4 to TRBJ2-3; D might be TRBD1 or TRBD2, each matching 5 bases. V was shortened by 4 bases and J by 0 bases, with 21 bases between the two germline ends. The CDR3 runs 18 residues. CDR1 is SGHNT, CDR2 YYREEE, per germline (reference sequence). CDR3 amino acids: CASSRGAGLDLSTDTQYF. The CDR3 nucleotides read TGTGCCAGCAGCCGAGGGGCGGGCCTAGACCTTAGCACAGATACGCAGTATTTT.

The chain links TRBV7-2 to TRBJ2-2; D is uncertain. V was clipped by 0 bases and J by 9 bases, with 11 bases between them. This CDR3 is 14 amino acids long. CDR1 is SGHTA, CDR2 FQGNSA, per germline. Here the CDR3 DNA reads TGTGCCAGCAGCTTAGCTTTTACTACTCGGGAGCTGTTTTTT. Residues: CASSLAFTTRELFF.

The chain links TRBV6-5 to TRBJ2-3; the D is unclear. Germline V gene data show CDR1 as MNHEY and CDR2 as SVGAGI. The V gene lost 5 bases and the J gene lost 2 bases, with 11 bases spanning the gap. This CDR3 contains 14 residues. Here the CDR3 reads CASSRQVSTDTQYF. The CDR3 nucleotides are TGTGCCAGCAGTCGGCAGGTATCCACAGATACGCAGTATTTT.

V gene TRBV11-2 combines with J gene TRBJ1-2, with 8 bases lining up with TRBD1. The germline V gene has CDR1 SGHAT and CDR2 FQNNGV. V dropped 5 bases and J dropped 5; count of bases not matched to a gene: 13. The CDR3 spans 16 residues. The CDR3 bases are TGTGCCAGCAGCCCGCTACGTGGACAGGGACTATATGGCTACACCTTC. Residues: CASSPLRGQGLYGYTF. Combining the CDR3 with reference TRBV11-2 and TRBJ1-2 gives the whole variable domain EAGVAQSPRYKIIEKRQSVAFWCNPISGHATLYWYQQILGQGPKLLIQFQNNGVVDDSQLPKDRFSAERLKGVDSTLKIQPAKLEDSAVYLCASSPLRGQGLYGYTFGSGTRLTVV.

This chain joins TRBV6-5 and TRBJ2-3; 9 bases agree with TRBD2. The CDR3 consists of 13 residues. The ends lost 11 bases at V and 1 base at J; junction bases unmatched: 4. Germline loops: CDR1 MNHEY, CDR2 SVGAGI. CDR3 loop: CASKRGGTDTQYF. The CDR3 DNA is TGTGCCTCCAAGCGGGGGGGCACAGATACGCAGTATTTT.

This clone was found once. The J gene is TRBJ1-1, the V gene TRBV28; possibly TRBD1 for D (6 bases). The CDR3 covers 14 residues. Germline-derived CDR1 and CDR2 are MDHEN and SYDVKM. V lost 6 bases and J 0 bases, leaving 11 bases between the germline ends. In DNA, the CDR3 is TGTGCCAGCAGGACCGGGACAATGAACACTGAAGCTTTCTTT. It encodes CASRTGTMNTEAFF.

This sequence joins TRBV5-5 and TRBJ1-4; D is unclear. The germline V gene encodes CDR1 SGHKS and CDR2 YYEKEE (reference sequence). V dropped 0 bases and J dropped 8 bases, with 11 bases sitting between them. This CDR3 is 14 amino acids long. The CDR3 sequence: CASSLGAWEEKLFF. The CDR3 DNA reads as TGTGCCAGCAGCTTGGGGGCGTGGGAAGAAAAACTGTTTTTT.

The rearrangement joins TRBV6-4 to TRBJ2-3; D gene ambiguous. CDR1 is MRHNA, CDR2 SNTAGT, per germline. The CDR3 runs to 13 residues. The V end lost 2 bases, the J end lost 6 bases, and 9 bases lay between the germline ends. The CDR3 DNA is TGTGCCAGCAGTGACGTGGGTGCGGATACGCAGTATTTT. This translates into CASSDVGADTQYF.

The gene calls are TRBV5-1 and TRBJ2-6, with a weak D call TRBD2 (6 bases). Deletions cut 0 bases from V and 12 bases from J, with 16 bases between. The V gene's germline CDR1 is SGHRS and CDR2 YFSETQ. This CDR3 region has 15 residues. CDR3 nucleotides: TGCGCCAGCAGCTTGGGGTTCCGAACGGGAGCCGTCCTGACTTTC. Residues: CASSLGFRTGAVLTF.

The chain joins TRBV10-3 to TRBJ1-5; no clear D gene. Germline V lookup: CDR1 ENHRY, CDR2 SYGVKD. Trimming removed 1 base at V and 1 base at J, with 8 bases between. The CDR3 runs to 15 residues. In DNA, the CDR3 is TGTGCCATCAGTGAGTTTGGACCAAGCAATCAGCCCCAGCATTTT. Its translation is CAISEFGPSNQPQHF.

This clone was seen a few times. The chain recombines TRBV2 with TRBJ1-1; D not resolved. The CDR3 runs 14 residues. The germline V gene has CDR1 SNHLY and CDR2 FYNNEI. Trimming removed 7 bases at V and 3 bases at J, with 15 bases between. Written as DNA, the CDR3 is TGTGCCAGCACGAATCTTGGGGTCTACACTGAAGCTTTCTTT. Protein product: CASTNLGVYTEAFF. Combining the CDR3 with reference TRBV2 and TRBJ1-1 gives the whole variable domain EPEVTQTPSHQVTQMGQEVILRCVPISNHLYFYWYRQILGQKVEFLVSFYNNEISEKSEIFDDQFSVERPDGSNFTLKIRSTKLEDSAMYFCASTNLGVYTEAFFGQGTRLTVV.